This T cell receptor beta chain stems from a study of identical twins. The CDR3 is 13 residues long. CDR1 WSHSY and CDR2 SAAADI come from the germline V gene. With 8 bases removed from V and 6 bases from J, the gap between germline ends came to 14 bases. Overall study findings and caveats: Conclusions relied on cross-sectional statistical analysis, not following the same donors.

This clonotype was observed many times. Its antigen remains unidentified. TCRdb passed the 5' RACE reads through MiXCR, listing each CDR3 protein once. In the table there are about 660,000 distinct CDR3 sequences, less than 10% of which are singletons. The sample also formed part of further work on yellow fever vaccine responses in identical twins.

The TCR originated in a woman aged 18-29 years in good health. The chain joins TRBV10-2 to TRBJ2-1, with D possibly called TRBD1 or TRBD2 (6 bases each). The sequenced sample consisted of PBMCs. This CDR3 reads CASRDSGVNEQFF. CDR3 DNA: TGCGCCAGCCGGGACTCAGGGGTCAATGAGCAGTTCTTC.